This T cell receptor (beta chain) came from a study of cytomegalovirus exposure and HLA in healthy donors. Study findings and constraints: In vitro assays verified that a few CMV-associated chains recognized CMV antigens specifically. A missense DCLRE1C variant was associated with V- and J-gene trimming of TCR beta chains in a later analysis, and an independent cohort replicated the association. The presence/absence work took it that sequencing depth was about the same across donors.

With V trimmed by 4 bases and J by 9 bases, 12 bases remained unmatched. CDR1 MGHRA and CDR2 YSYEKL come from the germline V gene. CDR3 length equals 15 residues. The primer mix had 60 Vbeta and 13 Jbeta primers. Profiling relied on immunoSEQ multiplex PCR, and the TCRdb table lists in-frame clones only, not all of them. The specimen's table records 75,000 to 95,000 clones. As to this clone: Its antigen remains unidentified.

Nominally healthy donors provided the samples, though records likely missed some immune exposures. The receptor's source is a man aged 25-45 years in good health and CMV-seronegative. The sample taken for sequencing was PBMCs. The chain combines TRBV4-1 with TRBJ2-7; TRBD1 agrees at 10 bases. The CDR3 region has the DNA TGCGCCAGCAGCCCAGGCCCGGGACAGGGGTTTGCGCAGTACTTC. Its translation: CASSPGPGQGFAQYF.